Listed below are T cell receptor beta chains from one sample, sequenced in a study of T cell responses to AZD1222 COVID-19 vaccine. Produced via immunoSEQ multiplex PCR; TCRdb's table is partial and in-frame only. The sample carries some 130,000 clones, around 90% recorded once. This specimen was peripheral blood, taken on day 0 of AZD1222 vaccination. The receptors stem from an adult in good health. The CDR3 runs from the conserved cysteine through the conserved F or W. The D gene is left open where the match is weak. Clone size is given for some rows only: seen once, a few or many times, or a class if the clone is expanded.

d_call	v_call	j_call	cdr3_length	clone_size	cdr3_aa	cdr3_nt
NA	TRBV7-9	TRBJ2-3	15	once	CASSSKRLSTDTQYF	TGTGCCAGCAGCTCCAAGCGGTTAAGCACAGATACGCAGTATTTT
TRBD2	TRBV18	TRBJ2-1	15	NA	CASSPGLAGVNEQFF	TGTGCCAGCTCACCGGGACTAGCGGGAGTCAATGAGCAGTTCTTC
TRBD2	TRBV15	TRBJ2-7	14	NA	CATSRGLAVYEQYF	TGTGCCACCAGCAGAGGACTAGCGGTCTACGAGCAGTACTTC
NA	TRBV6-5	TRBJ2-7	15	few	CASRRNGGDPTEQYF	TGTGCCAGCAGACGAAATGGCGGGGACCCGACCGAGCAGTACTTC
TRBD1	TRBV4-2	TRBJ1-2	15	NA	CASSQVTGTGYGYTF	TGTGCCAGCAGCCAAGTTACCGGGACAGGCTATGGCTACACCTTC
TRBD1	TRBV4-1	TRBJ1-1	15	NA	CASSQEQGGSAEAFF	TGCGCCAGCAGCCAGGAACAGGGGGGTAGCGCTGAAGCTTTCTTT
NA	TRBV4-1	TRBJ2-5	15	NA	CASSQERRGQETQYF	TGCGCCAGCAGCCAAGAACGAAGGGGACAAGAGACCCAGTACTTC
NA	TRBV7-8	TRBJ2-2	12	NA	CASNYNTGELFF	TGTGCCAGCAACTACAACACCGGGGAGCTGTTTTTT
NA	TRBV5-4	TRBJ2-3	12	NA	CASSSATDTQYF	TGTGCCAGCAGCTCGGCGACAGATACGCAGTATTTT
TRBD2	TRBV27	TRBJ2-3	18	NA	CASRPGLAPLSSTDTQYF	TGTGCCAGCAGACCGGGACTAGCTCCCTTGTCTAGCACAGATACGCAGTATTTT
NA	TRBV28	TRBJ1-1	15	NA	CASTVTDNANTEAFF	TGTGCCAGCACCGTCACAGACAACGCGAACACTGAAGCTTTCTTT
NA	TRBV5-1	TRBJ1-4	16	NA	CASSLDGTSTNEKLFF	TGCGCCAGCAGCTTGGATGGCACATCAACTAATGAAAAACTGTTTTTT
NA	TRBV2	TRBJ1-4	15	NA	CASSATGATNEKLFF	TGTGCCAGCAGTGCCACAGGAGCAACTAATGAAAAACTGTTTTTT
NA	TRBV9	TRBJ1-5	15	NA	CASSVDGDRNQPQHF	TGTGCCAGCAGCGTAGATGGGGACCGCAATCAGCCCCAGCATTTT
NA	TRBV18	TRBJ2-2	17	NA	CASSPQRGTVNTGELFF	TGTGCCAGCTCACCACAGCGAGGCACCGTGAACACCGGGGAGCTGTTTTTT
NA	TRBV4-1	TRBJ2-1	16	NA	CASSQASASSYNEQFF	TGCGCCAGCAGCCAGGCTAGCGCGAGCTCCTACAATGAGCAGTTCTTC
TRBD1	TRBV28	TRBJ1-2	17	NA	CASRQQGATRANYGYTF	TGTGCCAGCAGACAACAGGGGGCCACCCGGGCTAACTATGGCTACACCTTC
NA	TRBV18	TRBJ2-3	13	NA	CASSTRESDTQYF	TGTGCCAGCTCAACTCGGGAGTCCGATACGCAGTATTTT
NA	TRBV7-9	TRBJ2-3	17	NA	CASSLGIEGLGTDTQYF	TGTGCCAGCAGCTTGGGAATAGAGGGACTGGGCACAGATACGCAGTATTTT
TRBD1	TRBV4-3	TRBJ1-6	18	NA	CASSQDSSGQARNSPLHF	TGCGCCAGCAGCCAAGATAGTAGTGGACAGGCCAGAAATTCACCCCTCCACTTT
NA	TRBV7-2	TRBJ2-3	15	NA	CASSSGRGRADTQYF	TGTGCCAGCAGCTCCGGCCGAGGTCGGGCAGATACGCAGTATTTT
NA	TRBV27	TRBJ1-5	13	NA	CASSLQGEQPQHF	TGTGCCAGCAGTCTCCAAGGCGAACAGCCCCAGCATTTT